These 17 T cell receptor beta chains share one sample of origin, sequenced in a study of cytomegalovirus exposure and HLA in healthy donors. The PCR was carried out with 60 Vbeta primers and 13 Jbeta primers. Produced via immunoSEQ multiplex PCR; TCRdb's table is partial and in-frame only. Of more than 150,000 clones in the sample, 65% to 80% were seen once. Material for sequencing was PBMCs. Receptors originate from a woman aged 50 to 60 in good health and CMV-seropositive.

The J gene is TRBJ2-5, the V gene TRBV2; 10 bases match TRBD1. The J call is doubtful: the DNA matches TRBJ2-7 better. The CDR3 is made up of 15 amino acids. The germline gives CDR1 SNHLY, CDR2 FYNNEI. The CDR3: CASSGGRDRGYEQYF. CDR3 nucleotides: TGTGCCAGCAGTGGGGGACGGGACAGGGGCTACGAGCAGTACTTC.

The rearrangement uses TRBV4-3 and TRBJ1-2; possible D gene TRBD1, 5 bases. Per germline, CDR1 LGHNA and CDR2 YSLEER. The V end was cut by 0 bases, the J end by 6 bases, with 17 bases between. This CDR3 is 16 amino acids long. The CDR3 spells CASSQDLGGLRHGYTF. The CDR3, as DNA: TGCGCCAGCAGCCAAGATCTTGGGGGACTCCGACATGGCTACACCTTC.

V usage is TRBV5-4 and J usage is TRBJ2-1; 8 bases match TRBD1. Germline loops: CDR1 SGHNT, CDR2 YYREEE (reference sequence). Germline trimming cut 4 bases from V and 10 bases from J; bases unmatched to any gene: 7. This CDR3 contains 13 residues. CDR3 sequence: CASSRTGSEEQFF. CDR3 nucleotide sequence: TGTGCCAGCAGCAGGACAGGGTCAGAGGAGCAGTTCTTC.

This clone turned up a few times. The chain recombines TRBV4-3 with TRBJ2-7, with 9 bases aligning to TRBD2. CDR3 size: 16 residues. V lost 3 bases to trimming and J lost 0 bases; unmatched junction nucleotides: 6. Germline V CDR1 and CDR2: LGHNA, YSLEER. The CDR3 protein is CASSQGSGSFSYEQYF. The CDR3 DNA sequence: TGCGCCAGCAGCCAGGGTAGCGGGAGCTTCTCCTACGAGCAGTACTTC.

This chain connects TRBV15 to TRBJ2-3; maybe TRBD2 (5 bases). V lost 0 bases and J 3 bases, leaving 16 bases between the germline ends. The CDR3 loop spans 17 amino acids. The germline V gene encodes CDR1 LNHNV and CDR2 YYDKDF (reference sequence). The CDR3 protein is CATSRDLLTGFTDTQYF. Written as DNA, the CDR3 is TGTGCCACCAGCAGAGATCTACTAACGGGATTTACAGATACGCAGTATTTT.

CDR3 sequence reads: CASRISGTGFVTTQYF. The CDR3 nucleotides are TGTGCCAGCAGGATTTCCGGGACAGGGTTTGTCACGACCCAGTACTTC. V usage is TRBV28 and J usage is TRBJ2-5, with 9 bases lining up with TRBD1. The CDR3 length is 16 residues. J gave up 7 bases and V 6 bases, and 15 bases lay outside the gene matches. CDR1 MDHEN and CDR2 SYDVKM come from the germline V gene. Supplemented by reference TRBV28 and TRBJ2-5, the full variable domain reads DVKVTQSSRYLVKRTGEKVFLECVQDMDHENMFWYRQDPGLGLRLIYFSYDVKMKEKGDIPEGYSVSREKKERFSLILESASTNQTSMYLCASRISGTGFVTTQYFGPGTRLLVL.

V is TRBV5-4 and J is TRBJ1-1; D call uncertain. V lost 5 bases to trimming and J lost 3 bases, with 17 bases between them. The length of the CDR3 is 15 residues. CDR1 SGHNT and CDR2 YYREEE come from the germline V gene (reference sequence). CDR3 amino acids: CASRSAAGGDTEAFF. The DNA for the CDR3 is TGTGCCAGCAGGTCCGCTGCGGGTGGGGACACTGAAGCTTTCTTT.

V gene TRBV11-2 combines with J gene TRBJ2-7; D ambiguous. Deletions cut 0 bases from V and 1 base from J, with 7 bases between. The germline V gene encodes CDR1 SGHAT and CDR2 FQNNGV. CDR3 length equals 14 residues. The chain's CDR3 is CASSLDRLSYEQYF. In DNA form, the CDR3 reads TGTGCCAGCAGCTTAGACAGGCTTTCCTACGAGCAGTACTTC. Filled out from reference TRBV11-2 and TRBJ2-7, the complete variable domain reads EAGVAQSPRYKIIEKRQSVAFWCNPISGHATLYWYQQILGQGPKLLIQFQNNGVVDDSQLPKDRFSAERLKGVDSTLKIQPAKLEDSAVYLCASSLDRLSYEQYFGPGTRLTVT.

The CDR3, as DNA: TGTGCCAGCAGTGAAGTGGGGGGACGGGTAGGCCAGCCCCAGCATTTT. Its protein product is CASSEVGGRVGQPQHF. This rearrangement joins TRBV2 to TRBJ1-5, with D possibly TRBD1 on 5 matching bases. This CDR3 comprises 16 residues. Germline V lookup: CDR1 SNHLY, CDR2 FYNNEI. Deletions cut 1 base from V and 7 bases from J, with 17 bases between.

This chain uses TRBV20-1 with TRBJ2-5; 7 bases map to TRBD1. The trim removed 7 bases at V and 5 bases at J, leaving 4 bases unmatched. This CDR3 spans 11 amino acids. CDR1 DFQATT and CDR2 SNEGSKA come from the germline V gene (reference sequence). The CDR3 nucleotides are TGCAGTGGGGGCAGGGGGGAGACCCAGTACTTC. It translates to CSGGRGETQYF.

V and J are TRBV30 and TRBJ2-3, with D hard to call. CDR1 is GTSNPN and CDR2 is SVGIG in the germline V gene (reference sequence). Trimming removed 4 bases at V and 5 bases at J, with 10 bases between. The CDR3 is made up of 12 amino acids. CDR3 bases: TGTGCCTGGACTAGTATTCTAGATACGCAGTATTTT. Translating gives CAWTSILDTQYF.

This chain connects TRBV5-1 to TRBJ2-3, with 14 bases that match TRBD2. From germline, CDR1 is SGHRS and CDR2 YFSETQ. This CDR3 has 19 residues. V gave up 4 bases and J gave up 3 bases; unmatched junction bases: 13. The CDR3, as DNA: TGCGCCAGCAGCATGACTAGCGGGGGGGCCTTTTTGTTGACAGATACGCAGTATTTT. Protein: CASSMTSGGAFLLTDTQYF.

This chain joins TRBV5-1 and TRBJ1-2; D might be TRBD1 (5 bases). There are 14 residues in the CDR3. The V end was cut by 4 bases, the J end by 5 bases, with 15 bases between. Germline CDR1 SGHRS, CDR2 YFSETQ. Here the CDR3 reads CASSPRIGQYGYTF. For the CDR3, the DNA is TGCGCCAGCAGCCCTCGGATAGGACAATATGGCTACACCTTC.

This clone occurred once. The rearrangement uses TRBV19 and TRBJ1-4; 9 bases line up with TRBD1. The CDR3 runs to 14 residues. Per germline, CDR1 LNHDA and CDR2 SQIVND (reference sequence). V shed 7 bases and J 6 bases; nucleotides not matched to a gene: 6. The CDR3, as DNA: TGTGCCAGTACCAAGGACAGGGGCGATGAAAAACTGTTTTTT. Translation gives CASTKDRGDEKLFF. The full variable domain, its missing parts supplied by reference TRBV19 and TRBJ1-4, is DGGITQSPKYLFRKEGQNVTLSCEQNLNHDAMYWYRQDPGQGLRLIYYSQIVNDFQKGDIAEGYSVSREKKESFPLTVTSAQKNPTAFYLCASTKDRGDEKLFFGSGTQLSVL.

This rearrangement joins TRBV5-5 to TRBJ1-3, with a tentative D call TRBD1 (5 bases). The CDR3 runs 15 residues. V was cut by 6 bases and J by 0 bases, with 13 bases left in between. Germline V CDR1 and CDR2: SGHKS, YYEKEE (reference sequence). CDR3 DNA sequence: TGTGCCAGCACGGTGTGGGGCAGCTCTGGAAACACCATATATTTT. This translates into CASTVWGSSGNTIYF.

The count of this clone is one. The V gene is TRBV5-4, the J gene TRBJ1-6, with 7 bases aligning to TRBD1. Germline V lookup: CDR1 SGHNT, CDR2 YYREEE (reference sequence). CDR3 length: 16 amino acids. The V segment lost 1 base and the J segment 10 bases; nucleotides outside the gene matches: 11. The CDR3 reads CASSLSAQGDGSPLHF. The CDR3 bases are TGTGCCAGCAGCTTGAGTGCCCAGGGGGACGGATCACCCCTCCACTTT. Complete variable domain (other parts from reference TRBV5-4 and TRBJ1-6): ETGVTQSPTHLIKTRGQQVTLRCSSQSGHNTVSWYQQALGQGPQFIFQYYREEENGRGNFPPRFSGLQFPNYSSELNVNALELDDSALYLCASSLSAQGDGSPLHFGNGTRLTVT.

This sequence joins TRBV18 and TRBJ1-5; 7 nucleotides agree with TRBD1. Germline V lookup: CDR1 KGHSH, CDR2 LQKENI. Germline trimming cut 2 bases from V and 7 bases from J; bases unmatched to any gene: 8. This CDR3 contains 15 residues. This CDR3 is CASSPNGGGDQPQHF. CDR3 sequence (DNA): TGTGCCAGCTCACCAAACGGAGGGGGCGACCAGCCCCAGCATTTT.